This is a list of T cell receptor beta chains from one sample in a study of blood T cell repertoires in COVID-19. Generated by immunoSEQ multiplex PCR, the TCRdb table keeps only in-frame clones and is missing some. Altogether some 200,000 clones are present, 80% to 90% being singletons, with the ten largest covering 10%. The source material was peripheral blood. These receptors all stem from a woman of 80 years or more with COVID-19, enrolled during active disease. CDR3s include the opening cysteine and the closing phenylalanine or tryptophan. The D gene is left open where the match is weak. A row's size may be missing; if present it is once, few, many or a size class.

CDR3aa,CDR3nt,v_gene,abundance,d_gene,j_gene
CASSLNYVYNEQFF,TGCGCCAGCAGCTTGAACTATGTCTACAATGAGCAGTTCTTC,TRBV5-1,NA,NA,TRBJ2-1
CASSSGLAGATDTQYF,TGTGCCAGCAGCTCCGGACTAGCGGGGGCTACAGATACGCAGTATTTT,TRBV7-2,NA,TRBD2,TRBJ2-3
CASSWGGLNEKLFF,TGCGCCAGCAGCTGGGGAGGGCTTAATGAAAAACTGTTTTTT,TRBV5-1,NA,NA,TRBJ1-4
CASSSSGSYNEQFF,TGTGCCAGCAGCTCGAGCGGTTCCTACAATGAGCAGTTCTTC,TRBV11-1,NA,NA,TRBJ2-1
CASSLERVTTETQYF,TGTGCTAGCAGCTTAGAGCGGGTCACGACAGAGACCCAGTACTTC,TRBV7-7,NA,NA,TRBJ2-5
CASSLGGLSISYNSPLHF,TGTGCCAGCAGCTTAGGCGGTCTGAGTATCTCCTATAATTCACCCCTCCACTTT,TRBV5-6,NA,NA,TRBJ1-6
CASSAGGLGEAFF,TGTGCCAGCAGTGCAGGGGGGCTCGGGGAAGCTTTCTTT,TRBV28,once,TRBD1,TRBJ1-1
CASSREAGRGNSPLHF,TGTGCCAGCAGCCGGGAGGCGGGGAGAGGAAATTCACCCCTCCACTTT,TRBV5-5,NA,NA,TRBJ1-6
CAISEGDRGWETQYF,TGTGCCATCAGTGAAGGGGACAGGGGATGGGAGACCCAGTACTTC,TRBV10-3,NA,TRBD1,TRBJ2-5
CASSYRDRVYEQYF,TGTGCCAGCAGCTACCGGGACAGGGTGTACGAGCAGTACTTC,TRBV5-6,NA,TRBD1,TRBJ2-7
CAWRPLGDPSYEQYF,TGTGCCTGGAGGCCCCTCGGAGACCCATCCTACGAGCAGTACTTC,TRBV30,NA,NA,TRBJ2-7
CASSQGSRNTEAFF,TGCGCCAGCAGCCAAGGATCCAGGAACACTGAAGCTTTCTTT,TRBV4-1,NA,NA,TRBJ1-1
CASSPSGQVEQYF,TGTGCCAGCTCACCATCGGGACAGGTCGAGCAGTACTTC,TRBV18,NA,TRBD1,TRBJ2-7
CASIRGESQPQHF,TGTGCCAGCATTCGGGGGGAAAGTCAGCCCCAGCATTTT,TRBV28,NA,NA,TRBJ1-5
CASGLGGRRGQTEAFF,TGTGCTAGTGGTTTGGGCGGGCGGAGGGGGCAAACTGAAGCTTTCTTT,TRBV12-5,NA,TRBD1,TRBJ1-1
CASSPSYEQYF,TGTGCCAGCAGCCCTTCCTACGAGCAGTACTTC,TRBV11-2,NA,NA,TRBJ2-7
CASSQQGTTNEKLFF,TGTGCCAGCAGCCAACAGGGAACAACTAATGAAAAACTGTTTTTT,TRBV3-1/TRBV3-2,NA,NA,TRBJ1-4
CASSSWGANEKLFF,TGTGCCAGCAGCTCGTGGGGGGCTAATGAAAAACTGTTTTTT,TRBV5-6,NA,NA,TRBJ1-4
CASSFGQGDVGYTF,TGTGCCAGCAGCTTCGGACAGGGGGACGTCGGCTACACCTTC,TRBV7-2,NA,TRBD1,TRBJ1-2
CASSLAGQGMFGAFF,TGTGCCAGCAGCTTAGCGGGACAGGGGATGTTTGGGGCTTTCTTT,TRBV7-8,NA,TRBD1,TRBJ1-1
CATSRDSNWGGLDEQFF,TGTGCCACCAGCAGAGATTCGAATTGGGGGGGCTTGGATGAGCAGTTCTTC,TRBV15,once,NA,TRBJ2-1
CASSHQQAISGNTIYF,TGTGCCAGCAGCCACCAGCAAGCGATCTCTGGAAACACCATATATTTT,TRBV11-2,NA,NA,TRBJ1-3
CATSRDHSAGSNTEAFF,TGTGCCACCAGCAGAGATCACTCCGCAGGGTCGAACACTGAAGCTTTCTTT,TRBV15,NA,NA,TRBJ1-1
CASSEGPEADTQYF,TGCGCCAGCTCGGAAGGCCCAGAGGCAGATACGCAGTATTTT,TRBV5-1,NA,NA,TRBJ2-3
CASSFGGDQGYTF,TGCGCCAGCAGCTTTGGCGGGGATCAAGGCTACACCTTC,TRBV5-1,NA,NA,TRBJ1-2
CASSWVASQAGFEAFF,TGTGCCAGCAGTTGGGTTGCCTCCCAAGCCGGGTTCGAAGCTTTCTTT,TRBV28,NA,NA,TRBJ1-1
CASSSQGAEAFF,TGTGCCAGCAGCTCCCAGGGGGCTGAAGCTTTCTTT,TRBV7-3,few,TRBD1,TRBJ1-1
CASSKDRPNGYTF,TGTGCCAGTAGTAAGGACAGGCCCAATGGCTACACCTTC,TRBV19,NA,TRBD1,TRBJ1-2
CASTQTQGNYEQYF,TGTGCCAGCACCCAAACACAGGGTAACTACGAGCAGTACTTC,TRBV6-6,NA,NA,TRBJ2-7
CASSSQGEKTEAFF,TGTGCCAGCAGCTCACAGGGAGAGAAAACTGAAGCTTTCTTT,TRBV7-2,NA,NA,TRBJ1-1
CASSQGIGGSQETQYF,TGTGCCAGCAGCCAAGGTATAGGCGGGTCCCAAGAGACCCAGTACTTC,TRBV3-1/TRBV3-2,NA,NA,TRBJ2-5
CASSIGEPSTNEKLFF,TGTGCCAGTAGTATTGGGGAGCCTTCAACTAATGAAAAACTGTTTTTT,TRBV19,NA,NA,TRBJ1-4
CASSSGYEQYF,TGTGCCAGCAGCTCCGGCTACGAGCAGTACTTC,TRBV12-3/TRBV12-4,NA,NA,TRBJ2-7
CASSSAESSYEQYF,TGTGCCAGCAGCTCGGCGGAAAGCTCCTACGAGCAGTACTTC,TRBV5-6,few,NA,TRBJ2-7
CASKSQRGTNEQFF,TGTGCCAGCAAGAGCCAGCGGGGGACCAATGAGCAGTTCTTC,TRBV2,NA,TRBD2,TRBJ2-1
CATAWSREETQYF,TGTGCCACAGCGTGGTCCAGGGAAGAGACCCAGTACTTC,TRBV10-3,NA,NA,TRBJ2-5
CAASKQGSNQPQHF,TGTGCCGCATCCAAACAGGGTAGCAATCAGCCCCAGCATTTT,TRBV27,NA,NA,TRBJ1-5
CASIGGWGTGELFF,TGTGCCAGCATTGGGGGGTGGGGCACCGGGGAGCTGTTTTTT,TRBV2,NA,NA,TRBJ2-2
CASSSLDSYNYGYTF,TGTGCCAGCAGTTCCCTGGACAGCTATAACTATGGCTACACCTTC,TRBV27,NA,NA,TRBJ1-2
CAISVDRDGTEAFF,TGTGCCATCAGTGTCGACAGGGACGGGACTGAAGCTTTCTTT,TRBV10-3,few,TRBD1,TRBJ1-1
CASSPENRQGNEKLFF,TGTGCCAGCAGCCCCGAGAACCGACAGGGGAATGAAAAACTGTTTTTT,TRBV4-2,NA,TRBD1,TRBJ1-4
CASSPRGHGNEQFF,TGTGCCAGCAGCCCTCGTGGGCATGGCAATGAGCAGTTCTTC,TRBV11-2,NA,NA,TRBJ2-1